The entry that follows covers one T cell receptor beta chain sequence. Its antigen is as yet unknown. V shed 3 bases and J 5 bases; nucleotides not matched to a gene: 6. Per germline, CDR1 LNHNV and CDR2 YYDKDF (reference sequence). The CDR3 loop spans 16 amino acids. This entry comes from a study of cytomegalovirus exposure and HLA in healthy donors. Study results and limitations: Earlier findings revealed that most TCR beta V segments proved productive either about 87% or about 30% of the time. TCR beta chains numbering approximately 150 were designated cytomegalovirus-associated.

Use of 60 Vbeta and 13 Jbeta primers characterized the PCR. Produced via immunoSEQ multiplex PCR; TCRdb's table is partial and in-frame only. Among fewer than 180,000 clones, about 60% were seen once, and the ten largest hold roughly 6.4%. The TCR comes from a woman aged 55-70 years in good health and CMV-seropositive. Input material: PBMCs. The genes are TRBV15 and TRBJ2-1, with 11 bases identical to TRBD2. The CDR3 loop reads CATSSLAGGPNNEQFF. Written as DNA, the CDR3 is TGTGCCACCAGCAGCTTAGCGGGAGGGCCAAACAATGAGCAGTTCTTC.